Below, 14 T cell receptor beta chains from the same sample are listed, as sequenced in a study of CD8 T cells in Susac syndrome. RNA amounts of about 0.5 to 1 ug underwent reverse transcription with random hexamers. TCRdb reprocessed the immunoSEQ multiplex PCR reads via MiXCR and lists one record per CDR3 protein. This table holds 110,000 to 150,000 distinct CDR3 sequences, roughly 95% found once. Sequences were obtained from CD4+ T cells from PBMCs. Source of these receptors: a human donor with Susac syndrome.

This clonotype was seen a few times. The chain recombines TRBV5-4 with TRBJ2-5; D gene unclear. The CDR3 has 14 amino acids. The germline V gene has CDR1 SGHNT and CDR2 YYREEE (reference sequence). V dropped 4 bases and J dropped 0 bases, with 10 bases sitting between them. This CDR3 reads CASSLSMYQETQYF. DNA for the CDR3: TGTGCCAGCAGCCTGAGTATGTACCAAGAGACCCAGTACTTC.

The rearrangement links TRBV20-1 to TRBJ1-2, with D unclear. The CDR3 runs 13 residues. V gave up 6 bases and J gave up 4 bases, with 15 bases separating them. Germline loops: CDR1 DFQATT, CDR2 SNEGSKA (reference sequence). CDR3 nucleotide sequence: TGCAGTGCCTTGTCCGGTTCAGGCTATGGCTACACCTTC. Translating gives CSALSGSGYGYTF.

The chain is built from TRBV6-5 and TRBJ1-2, with TRBD1 matching over 10 bases. V was pared by 0 bases and J by 1 base, with 5 bases of the junction left unmatched. Germline CDR1 is MNHEY and CDR2 is SVGAGI. This CDR3 has 17 amino acids. The CDR3 sequence: CASSYSTGGADNYGYTF. The CDR3 DNA reads as TGTGCCAGCAGTTACTCGACAGGGGGCGCAGATAACTATGGCTACACCTTC.

This rearrangement joins TRBV29-1 to TRBJ2-5; D possibly matches TRBD1 or TRBD2 (5 bases each). Trimming removed 6 bases from V and 4 bases from J, with 15 bases in between. The CDR3 spans 13 residues. Germline V lookup: CDR1 SQVTM, CDR2 ANQGSEA. CDR3 in DNA: TGCAGCGTGGGACCGTCCCCCTCAGAGACCCAGTACTTC. Its protein product is CSVGPSPSETQYF.

This clonotype was seen just once. The V and J genes are TRBV20-1 and TRBJ2-1; possible D gene TRBD1, 5 bases. The CDR3 extends over 13 amino acids. The germline gives CDR1 DFQATT, CDR2 SNEGSKA (reference sequence). CDR3 sequence (DNA): TGCAGGTTTTATGGCGGACACTACAATGAGCAGTTCTTC. Its protein product is CRFYGGHYNEQFF.

The V gene is TRBV9, the J gene TRBJ2-2, with 10 nucleotides matching TRBD2. Germline loops: CDR1 SGDLS, CDR2 YYNGEE. This CDR3 is 17 amino acids long. V shed 0 bases, J shed 4 bases, and the junction held 6 bases outside the gene matches. CDR3 sequence reads: CASSVARTSGSTGELFF. The CDR3, as DNA: TGTGCCAGCAGCGTAGCTCGGACTAGCGGTAGCACCGGGGAGCTGTTTTTT.

The genes are TRBV2 and TRBJ1-1, with D perhaps matching TRBD1 (5 bases). The V and J ends lost 6 bases and 5 bases respectively, with 25 bases between them. CDR1 is SNHLY, CDR2 FYNNEI, per germline. This CDR3 spans 17 amino acids. In DNA form, the CDR3 reads TGTGCCAGCAGCCGCCCGGGGCCACGGTCCTATTGGACTGAAGCTTTCTTT. This encodes CASSRPGPRSYWTEAFF. The variable domain in full, with the rest retrieved from reference TRBV2 and TRBJ1-1, is EPEVTQTPSHQVTQMGQEVILRCVPISNHLYFYWYRQILGQKVEFLVSFYNNEISEKSEIFDDQFSVERPDGSNFTLKIRSTKLEDSAMYFCASSRPGPRSYWTEAFFGQGTRLTVV.

V gene TRBV5-1 combines with J gene TRBJ1-2; a possible D gene is TRBD1 (6 bases). There are 15 residues in the CDR3. V was clipped by 4 bases and J by 4 bases, with 17 bases between them. Germline CDR1 reads SGHRS; CDR2 reads YFSETQ. CDR3 sequence: CASSLSTGTGYGYTF. The CDR3 DNA is TGCGCCAGCAGCCTCTCCACAGGGACGGGCTATGGCTACACCTTC.

This clonotype was recorded only once. CDR3 sequence: CATSRDRGIRLSSTEAFF. In nucleotides, the CDR3 is TGTGCCACCAGCAGAGATCGAGGGATACGCCTCTCGAGCACTGAAGCTTTCTTT. The gene calls are TRBV15 and TRBJ1-1; D unclear. This CDR3 region has 18 residues. Trimming stripped 0 bases from V and 4 bases from J, with 21 bases between. The germline CDR1 and CDR2 sequences are LNHNV and YYDKDF (reference sequence). The whole variable domain, remainder taken from reference TRBV15 and TRBJ1-1, is DAMVIQNPRYQVTQFGKPVTLSCSQTLNHNVMYWYQQKSSQAPKLLFHYYDKDFNNEADTPDNFQSRRPNTSFCFLDIRSPGLGDTAMYLCATSRDRGIRLSSTEAFFGQGTRLTVV.

The J gene is TRBJ2-3, the V gene TRBV7-9; tentatively, D is TRBD2 (6 bases). V was clipped by 5 bases and J by 2 bases, with 17 bases between them. From germline, CDR1 is SEHNR and CDR2 FQNEAQ (reference sequence). CDR3 length equals 16 residues. The CDR3 loop reads CASSLRLDRATDTQYF. DNA of the CDR3: TGTGCCAGCAGCCTGAGACTAGACCGAGCCACAGATACGCAGTATTTT.

The rearrangement joins TRBV20-1 to TRBJ1-1; no reliable D call. Germline values: CDR1 DFQATT, CDR2 SNEGSKA (reference sequence). This CDR3 has 14 residues. Trimming removed 0 bases at V and 4 bases at J, with 12 bases between. The chain's CDR3 is CSARDSKGLTEAFF. DNA of the CDR3: TGCAGTGCTAGAGATAGTAAGGGTCTCACTGAAGCTTTCTTT.

The rearrangement links TRBV20-1 to TRBJ2-6; the D is unclear. V was shortened by 3 bases and J by 2 bases, with 5 bases between the two germline ends. This CDR3 has 13 residues. Per germline, CDR1 DFQATT and CDR2 SNEGSKA (reference sequence). The CDR3 DNA sequence: TGCAGTGCTAGTAATCCTGGGGCCAACGTCCTGACTTTC. Protein: CSASNPGANVLTF.

The V and J genes are TRBV29-1 and TRBJ2-1; D is undetermined. The germline V and J ends were trimmed by 4 bases and 8 bases, with 12 bases remaining between them. The CDR3 covers 12 residues. Germline V gene data show CDR1 as SQVTM and CDR2 as ANQGSEA. This CDR3 reads CSVGLGTYEQFF. As DNA, the CDR3 is TGCAGCGTTGGGTTAGGCACCTATGAGCAGTTCTTC.

The rearrangement uses TRBV24-1 and TRBJ2-5; D perhaps matches TRBD1 (6 bases). The length of the CDR3 is 11 residues. Per the germline V gene, CDR1 is KGHDR and CDR2 is SFDVKD. The V and J ends lost 4 bases and 13 bases respectively, with 12 bases between them. The CDR3 DNA sequence: TGTGCCACCAGTGACCCGGGACAACTGTACTTC. Its protein is CATSDPGQLYF.